Shown below are 29 T cell receptor beta chains from a single sample sequenced in a study of T cells after yellow fever vaccination. In TCRdb, the 5' RACE reads were re-called with MiXCR into one record per CDR3 protein. The data hold under 550,000 distinct CDR3 sequences, with around a fifth observed a single time. This specimen was PBMCs, taken around 3 weeks after the first yellow fever vaccination. Receptors were obtained from a man younger than 35 who received the YFV17D yellow fever vaccine.

This clonotype was seen more than once but under ten times. The rearrangement uses TRBV27 and TRBJ1-6, with TRBD1 matching over 12 bases. CDR3 length: 15 residues. Germline lookup yields CDR1 MNHEY and CDR2 SMNVEV (reference sequence). With 8 bases clipped from V and 9 bases from J, the junction kept 8 bases outside the gene matches. CDR3 in DNA: TGTGCCAGCCGTGGGACAGGGGGCTCGGGTTCACCCCTCCACTTT. This codes for CASRGTGGSGSPLHF.

This clonotype came up a few times. The genes are TRBV3-1 and TRBJ2-5; TRBD2 matches at 8 bases. Germline V CDR1 and CDR2: LGHDT, YNNKEL (reference sequence). This CDR3 is built from 15 residues. V shed 4 bases and J 4 bases; nucleotides not matched to a gene: 8. CDR3 sequence: CASSLRAGGGETQYF. For the CDR3, the DNA is TGTGCCAGCAGCCTACGGGCGGGGGGCGGAGAGACCCAGTACTTC.

This clonotype appeared a few times. The chain combines TRBV5-1 with TRBJ2-5; D remains ambiguous. V dropped 0 bases and J dropped 4 bases, with 13 bases sitting between them. CDR3 length equals 15 residues. The germline V gene encodes CDR1 SGHRS and CDR2 YFSETQ. CDR3 DNA sequence: TGCGCCAGCAGCTTGGCCGACGACGGCGGAGAGACCCAGTACTTC. Amino acids: CASSLADDGGETQYF.

This clonotype was recorded many times. V gene TRBV12-3 or TRBV12-4 combines with J gene TRBJ1-5; D uncertain. The CDR3 spans 14 residues. Trimming left V 0 bases short and J 6 bases short, with 9 bases between. The DNA for the CDR3 is TGTGCCAGCAGTTTAGCCCGAGGCGGTCAGCCCCAGCATTTT. Protein product: CASSLARGGQPQHF.

This clonotype showed up just a few times. The gene calls are TRBV7-6 and TRBJ2-7; D ambiguous. In germline, CDR1 is SGHVS, CDR2 FNYEAQ. CDR3 size: 15 residues. V lost 5 bases and J 3 bases, leaving 17 bases between the germline ends. In nucleotides, the CDR3 is TGTGCCAGCAGCCGACGCGTGGGCTTTCTCTACGAGCAGTACTTC. Its protein is CASSRRVGFLYEQYF. Full variable domain (outside the CDR3, taken from reference TRBV7-6 and TRBJ2-7): GAGVSQSPRYKVTKRGQDVALRCDPISGHVSLYWYRQALGQGPEFLTYFNYEAQQDKSGLPNDRFSAERPEGSISTLTIQRTEQRDSAMYRCASSRRVGFLYEQYFGPGTRLTVT.

This rearrangement joins TRBV28 to TRBJ2-5, with 9 bases aligning to TRBD1. J gave up 5 bases and V 1 base, and 2 bases lay outside the gene matches. This CDR3 is built from 14 residues. The germline gives CDR1 MDHEN, CDR2 SYDVKM. The CDR3, as DNA: TGTGCCAGCAGTTTATCTGGACAGGGGGAGACCCAGTACTTC. Protein: CASSLSGQGETQYF.

This clonotype was counted between two and nine times. V usage is TRBV14 and J usage is TRBJ2-5; D is ambiguous. Trimming cost V 6 bases and J 2 bases, with 10 bases left between them. Germline CDR1 reads SGHDN; CDR2 reads FVKESK. This CDR3 region has 13 residues. The CDR3 DNA is TGTGCCAGCAGTCAGTACCTACAAGAGACCCAGTACTTC. Its protein product is CASSQYLQETQYF.

A few counts support this clonotype. The rearrangement uses TRBV6-1 and TRBJ1-5; no clear D gene. The length of the CDR3 is 14 residues. CDR1 MNHNS and CDR2 SASEGT come from the germline V gene. Trimming took 6 bases from V and 1 from J, leaving 10 bases between them. The CDR3 DNA reads as TGTGCCAGCAGCTGGCACAGAAGCAATCAGCCCCAGCATTTT. It yields the protein CASSWHRSNQPQHF.

This clonotype occurred a few times. The chain employs TRBV9 and TRBJ1-1, with a weak D call TRBD1 (5 bases). Germline assignment: CDR1 SGDLS and CDR2 YYNGEE. This CDR3 is built from 16 residues. Trimming shortened V by 0 bases and J by 0 bases, and 12 bases separated the two germline ends. Here the CDR3 DNA reads TGTGCCAGCAGCGTAGGGGAGGGGTTAATGAACACTGAAGCTTTCTTT. It is translated as CASSVGEGLMNTEAFF.

The V and J genes are TRBV12-5 and TRBJ2-1; no definite D call. V lost 2 bases to trimming and J lost 6 bases, with 11 bases between them. Germline loops: CDR1 LGHNT, CDR2 FRNRAP. The CDR3 consists of 14 residues. CDR3 in amino acids: CASGLSLPSNEQFF. The DNA for the CDR3 is TGTGCTAGTGGTTTGTCTTTACCCTCCAATGAGCAGTTCTTC.

In this sample, this clonotype turned up a few times. The chain links TRBV7-2 to TRBJ2-5, with D perhaps matching TRBD2 (6 bases). V gave up 3 bases and J gave up 2 bases, with 10 bases separating them. The CDR3 covers 14 residues. Per the germline V gene, CDR1 is SGHTA and CDR2 is FQGNSA. CDR3 DNA sequence: TGTGCCAGCAGCTTCAAGGGGACTCAAGAGACCCAGTACTTC. Translated, it gives CASSFKGTQETQYF.

This clonotype was observed many times. J is TRBJ2-3 and V is TRBV5-1; 11 nucleotides agree with TRBD1. Germline V CDR1 and CDR2: SGHRS, YFSETQ. The CDR3 length is 16 residues. J was trimmed by 3 bases and V by 0 bases; bases with no gene match: 3. The CDR3 region is CASSLAGTGGTDTQYF. The CDR3, as DNA: TGCGCCAGCAGCTTGGCCGGGACAGGGGGTACAGATACGCAGTATTTT.

The chain combines TRBV5-1 with TRBJ1-1; 7 positions match TRBD1. Per germline, CDR1 SGHRS and CDR2 YFSETQ. V shed 4 bases and J 4 bases; nucleotides not matched to a gene: 7. There are 14 residues in the CDR3. The CDR3 protein is CASSRDRAPTEAFF. CDR3 nucleotides: TGCGCCAGCAGCCGTGACAGGGCACCCACTGAAGCTTTCTTT.

This clonotype was detected a few times. This sequence joins TRBV12-3 or TRBV12-4 and TRBJ1-4, with a weak D call TRBD1 (6 bases). The CDR3 contains 14 residues. Between the trimmed V and J ends, which lost 3 bases and 6 bases, there was a span of 11 bases. The DNA of the CDR3 is TGTGCCAGCAGTTTGTACAGGGAAGATGAAAAACTGTTTTTT. It codes for CASSLYREDEKLFF.

This chain connects TRBV7-8 to TRBJ2-3; 9 bases agree with TRBD1. CDR3 length equals 15 residues. The V segment lost 5 bases and the J segment 8 bases; nucleotides outside the gene matches: 11. Germline V gives CDR1 SGHVS, CDR2 FQNEAQ. CDR3 region: CASSDPGQGGVTQYF. In DNA, the CDR3 is TGTGCCAGCAGCGACCCGGGACAGGGAGGGGTTACGCAGTATTTT. The full variable domain, rest sourced from reference TRBV7-8 and TRBJ2-3, is GAGVSQSPRYKVAKRGQDVALRCDPISGHVSLFWYQQALGQGPEFLTYFQNEAQLDKSGLPSDRFFAERPEGSVSTLKIQRTQQEDSAVYLCASSDPGQGGVTQYFGPGTRLTVL.

This rearrangement joins TRBV2 to TRBJ1-1; D not certain. V lost 9 bases to trimming and J lost 6 bases, with 8 bases between them. This CDR3 has 10 amino acids. Germline V gives CDR1 SNHLY, CDR2 FYNNEI. CDR3 in amino acids: CASFNPEAFF. CDR3 sequence (DNA): TGTGCCAGTTTCAACCCTGAAGCTTTCTTT.

V and J are TRBV7-9 and TRBJ2-3; 15 positions match TRBD2. Per germline, CDR1 SEHNR and CDR2 FQNEAQ (reference sequence). The CDR3 is made up of 17 amino acids. The V gene end was trimmed by 4 bases and the J gene end by 4 bases; junction bases not matched to a gene: 6. The CDR3 loop is CASSSTGLAGGPDTQYF. The CDR3 region has the DNA TGTGCCAGCAGCTCCACAGGACTAGCGGGGGGGCCAGATACGCAGTATTTT.

This clonotype has just a few counts. The chain couples TRBV7-2 to TRBJ2-5, with TRBD2 matching 9 bases. This CDR3 is built from 15 residues. The ends lost 5 bases at V and 5 bases at J; junction bases unmatched: 9. Germline loops: CDR1 SGHTA, CDR2 FQGNSA. CDR3 residues: CASSTMAGGMETQYF. CDR3 DNA: TGTGCCAGCAGCACAATGGCGGGGGGGATGGAGACCCAGTACTTC. Full variable domain (rest looked up from reference TRBV7-2 and TRBJ2-5): GAGVSQSPSNKVTEKGKDVELRCDPISGHTALYWYRQSLGQGLEFLIYFQGNSAPDKSGLPSDRFSAERTGGSVSTLTIQRTQQEDSAVYLCASSTMAGGMETQYFGPGTRLLVL.

The chain carries TRBV12-3 or TRBV12-4 and TRBJ2-2; 7 positions match TRBD1. V dropped 4 bases and J dropped 6; count of bases not matched to a gene: 2. CDR3 length equals 13 residues. The CDR3 DNA sequence: TGTGCCAGCAGTTACAGGGGTTCCGGGGAGCTGTTTTTT. Translated, it gives CASSYRGSGELFF.

The chain uses TRBV7-9 and TRBJ2-1; tentatively, D is TRBD1 (6 bases). The V end lost 10 bases, the J end lost 10 bases, and 17 bases lay between the germline ends. CDR3 size: 12 residues. Germline assignment: CDR1 SEHNR and CDR2 FQNEAQ (reference sequence). DNA of the CDR3: TGTGCCACTAGAACAAAGGGGGAAGAGCAGTTCTTC. Protein: CATRTKGEEQFF.

This clonotype was detected only a few times. The chain carries TRBV5-1 and TRBJ1-1; 7 bases map to TRBD1. Germline loops: CDR1 SGHRS, CDR2 YFSETQ. This CDR3 is 15 amino acids long. The ends lost 4 bases at V and 3 bases at J; junction bases unmatched: 9. CDR3 nucleotide sequence: TGCGCCAGCAGCCCGTTACAGGGGTTAGACACTGAAGCTTTCTTT. Protein sequence: CASSPLQGLDTEAFF.

The CDR3 is CASSYSSGGNEQYF. The CDR3, as DNA: TGTGCCAGCAGTTACTCGAGTGGAGGGAACGAGCAGTACTTC. The genes are TRBV6-5 and TRBJ2-7; possibly TRBD2 for D (6 bases). V was trimmed by 0 bases and J by 5 bases, leaving 11 bases between them. CDR1 and CDR2 from the germline V gene are MNHEY and SVGAGI. The length of the CDR3 is 14 residues.

This clonotype has more than one count but fewer than ten. DNA of the CDR3: TGTGCCAGCGGGCCGAATATGGAGACCCAGTACTTC. Translating gives CASGPNMETQYF. This sequence joins TRBV2 and TRBJ2-5; D remains unclear. This CDR3 comprises 12 residues. Germline CDR1 is SNHLY and CDR2 is FYNNEI. V was cut by 8 bases and J by 5 bases, with 12 bases left in between. The full variable domain, its missing parts supplied by reference TRBV2 and TRBJ2-5, is EPEVTQTPSHQVTQMGQEVILRCVPISNHLYFYWYRQILGQKVEFLVSFYNNEISEKSEIFDDQFSVERPDGSNFTLKIRSTKLEDSAMYFCASGPNMETQYFGPGTRLLVL.

The chain joins TRBV4-3 to TRBJ2-1, with TRBD2 matching over 9 bases. Germline assignment: CDR1 LGHNA and CDR2 YSLEER. The CDR3 is made up of 17 amino acids. V shed 0 bases, J shed 3 bases, and the junction held 6 bases outside the gene matches. The CDR3 loop reads CASSQDPAGGIYNEQFF. The DNA of the CDR3 is TGCGCCAGCAGCCAAGATCCGGCGGGGGGGATCTACAATGAGCAGTTCTTC.

This clonotype was detected a few times. This chain uses TRBV7-2 with TRBJ1-3; the D gene is possibly TRBD1 (6 bases). The V gene's germline CDR1 is SGHTA and CDR2 FQGNSA. V lost 8 bases, J lost 2 bases, and 13 bases lay in between. The CDR3 has 14 residues. CDR3 protein: CASGAGVTGNTIYF. CDR3 in DNA: TGTGCCAGCGGGGCAGGGGTTACTGGAAACACCATATATTTT.

The chain has TRBV12-3 or TRBV12-4 and TRBJ2-5; D is possibly TRBD1 (6 bases). This CDR3 comprises 15 residues. V was trimmed by 2 bases and J by 7 bases, leaving 17 bases between them. CDR3 region: CASSLPSVGAGTQYF. CDR3 DNA sequence: TGTGCCAGCAGTTTACCCTCGGTGGGGGCCGGGACCCAGTACTTC.

The table lists this clonotype with a few counts. V gene TRBV29-1 combines with J gene TRBJ1-1; no reliable D call. CDR1 is SQVTM, CDR2 ANQGSEA, per germline. This CDR3 is 14 amino acids long. V lost 4 bases and J 0 bases, leaving 12 bases between the germline ends. The CDR3 sequence is CSVGKGPMNTEAFF. CDR3 nucleotide sequence: TGCAGCGTTGGAAAGGGCCCCATGAACACTGAAGCTTTCTTT. Filled out from reference TRBV29-1 and TRBJ1-1, the complete variable domain reads SAVISQKPSRDICQRGTSLTIQCQVDSQVTMMFWYRQQPGQSLTLIATANQGSEATYESGFVIDKFPISRPNLTFSTLTVSNMSPEDSSIYLCSVGKGPMNTEAFFGQGTRLTVV.

This clonotype was recorded a few times. The chain links TRBV20-1 to TRBJ1-1; a weak D match, TRBD1 (6 bases). The germline V gene encodes CDR1 DFQATT and CDR2 SNEGSKA (reference sequence). V was trimmed by 2 bases and J by 6 bases, leaving 16 bases between them. The CDR3 runs to 14 residues. CDR3 DNA sequence: TGCAGTGCTAGACTTGGGGGCCGTGGCGCTGAAGCTTTCTTT. This translates into CSARLGGRGAEAFF.

This clonotype has more than one count but fewer than ten. A much more abundant neighbour one base away suggests this may be a read error. The chain is built from TRBV6-6 and TRBJ2-7; D uncertain. The V gene lost 6 bases and the J gene lost 0 bases, with 3 bases spanning the gap. CDR1 and CDR2 from the germline V gene are MNHNY and SVGAGI (reference sequence). The CDR3 extends over 11 amino acids. CDR3 region: CASRVSYEQYF. CDR3 DNA sequence: TGTGCCAGCAGGGTCTCCTACGAGCAGTACTTC.